Following are 20 T cell receptor beta chains from one sample sequenced in a study of blood T cell repertoires in COVID-19. Using immunoSEQ multiplex PCR, the repertoire was profiled, and TCRdb retains in-frame clones only, with some absent. The data contain over 250,000 clones, approximately 91% of them singletons. Sequencing was performed on peripheral blood. The receptors stem from a woman aged 60-70 years with acute or convalescent COVID-19.

This CDR3 is CASSRDRGRTGELFF. The CDR3 coding sequence is TGCGCCAGCAGCCGGGACAGGGGGAGAACCGGGGAGCTGTTTTTT. The chain combines TRBV5-1 with TRBJ2-2; TRBD1 aligns across 11 bases. This CDR3 contains 15 residues. Losses at the gene ends were 4 bases for V and 5 bases for J; bases not matched to a gene: 4. CDR1 and CDR2 (germline): SGHRS, YFSETQ. The entire variable domain, with the rest obtained from reference TRBV5-1 and TRBJ2-2, is as follows: KAGVTQTPRYLIKTRGQQVTLSCSPISGHRSVSWYQQTPGQGLQFLFEYFSETQRNKGNFPGRFSGRQFSNSRSEMNVSTLELGDSALYLCASSRDRGRTGELFFGEGSRLTVL.

The rearrangement links TRBV27 to TRBJ1-2; TRBD1 might be the D (6 bases). The CDR3 length is 15 residues. V lost 6 bases and J lost 4, with 18 bases in between. Germline assignment: CDR1 MNHEY and CDR2 SMNVEV (reference sequence). CDR3 sequence reads: CASRTSWDTTYGYTF. As DNA, the CDR3 is TGTGCCAGCAGAACCTCCTGGGACACCACCTATGGCTACACCTTC.

This rearrangement joins TRBV30 to TRBJ1-6, with D possibly being TRBD1 (6 bases). With 3 bases removed from V and 5 bases from J, the gap between germline ends came to 11 bases. Germline V CDR1 and CDR2: GTSNPN, SVGIG (reference sequence). This CDR3 has 14 residues. The CDR3 loop reads CAWRYYRDNSPLHF. CDR3 sequence (DNA): TGTGCCTGGAGGTATTACAGGGATAATTCACCCCTCCACTTT.

The rearrangement joins TRBV6-5 to TRBJ1-6, with 7 bases aligning to TRBD1. This CDR3 has 14 amino acids. The junction had 4 bases not matched to a gene; V was cut back by 4 bases and J by 7 bases. Germline V lookup: CDR1 MNHEY, CDR2 SVGAGI. CDR3 nucleotides: TGTGCCAGCAGTTCGGGACAGAAAAATTCACCCCTCCACTTT. This codes for CASSSGQKNSPLHF.

CDR3 loop: CASSFGQIEAFF. The CDR3 DNA sequence: TGTGCCAGCAGTTTCGGACAGATTGAAGCTTTCTTT. This chain joins TRBV12-3 or TRBV12-4 and TRBJ1-1; maybe TRBD1 (6 bases). V lost 3 bases and J 7 bases, leaving 9 bases between the germline ends. The CDR3 spans 12 residues.

The chain carries TRBV2 and TRBJ2-7, with TRBD2 identical over 11 bases. Germline V gene sequence: CDR1 SNHLY, CDR2 FYNNEI. The CDR3 runs 15 residues. V was clipped by 7 bases and J by 0 bases; unmatched bases: 5. The CDR3 loop is CASTPTSGISYEQYF. The CDR3 DNA follows: TGTGCCAGCACTCCGACTAGCGGGATCTCCTACGAGCAGTACTTC.

The chain is built from TRBV27 and TRBJ2-5, with 12 positions matching TRBD2. The germline gives CDR1 MNHEY, CDR2 SMNVEV (reference sequence). The CDR3 has 20 amino acids. V dropped 2 bases and J dropped 1; count of bases not matched to a gene: 14. In DNA form, the CDR3 reads TGTGCCAGCAGTTTACGGTCTTTCGGGCTAGCGGGAGGGCCCCAAGAGACCCAGTACTTC. Protein product: CASSLRSFGLAGGPQETQYF.

J is TRBJ1-6 and V is TRBV2; TRBD1 is a possible D gene (5 bases). This CDR3 is built from 15 residues. With 6 bases removed from V and 5 bases from J, the gap between germline ends came to 14 bases. Germline V gene lookup returns CDR1 SNHLY and CDR2 FYNNEI. As DNA, the CDR3 is TGTGCCAGCAGCCTCAGACAGATTAATAATTCACCCCTCCACTTT. Its translation is CASSLRQINNSPLHF.

This clone came up a few times. J is TRBJ1-6 and V is TRBV19; TRBD1 aligns across 7 bases. The CDR3 runs 15 residues. Germline assignment: CDR1 LNHDA and CDR2 SQIVND (reference sequence). J gave up 7 bases and V 6 bases, and 9 bases lay outside the gene matches. CDR3 bases: TGTGCCAGTAGAAGACTCGGGACAGCCAATTCACCCCTCCACTTT. Protein product: CASRRLGTANSPLHF.

This clone showed up just a few times. The rearrangement uses TRBV7-3 and TRBJ1-2; 9 nucleotides align to TRBD1. V gave up 4 bases and J gave up 3 bases; unmatched junction bases: 15. CDR1 and CDR2 from the germline V gene are SGHTA and FQGTGA. The CDR3 extends over 18 amino acids. The CDR3 loop is CASSSVGSGTGSYYGYTF. The CDR3 bases are TGTGCCAGCAGCTCAGTAGGGTCCGGGACAGGGTCCTACTATGGCTACACCTTC.

The J gene is TRBJ2-1, the V gene TRBV7-9; D perhaps matches TRBD2 (6 bases). The ends were cut back, 2 bases at V and 9 bases at J, with 17 bases in the middle. The germline gives CDR1 SEHNR, CDR2 FQNEAQ (reference sequence). CDR3 length: 15 residues. Written as DNA, the CDR3 is TGTGCCAGCAGCTTAAGGGTAGCTGGGGGGATTGAGCAGTTCTTC. This translates into CASSLRVAGGIEQFF.

This clone was found once. The gene calls are TRBV15 and TRBJ2-6; 8 bases align to TRBD1. Unmatched junction bases numbered 14, after V lost 4 bases and J lost 3 bases. Germline V CDR1 and CDR2: LNHNV, YYDKDF (reference sequence). The CDR3 extends over 19 amino acids. CDR3 amino acids: CATSIKDRERSGGANVLTF. The CDR3 DNA follows: TGTGCCACCAGCATAAAGGACAGGGAGCGGTCAGGTGGGGCCAACGTCCTGACTTTC.

The chain combines TRBV19 with TRBJ1-1; D not resolved. In germline, CDR1 is LNHDA, CDR2 SQIVND (reference sequence). The CDR3 extends over 14 amino acids. V was shortened by 3 bases and J by 2 bases, with 10 bases between the two germline ends. Written as DNA, the CDR3 is TGTGCCAGTAGTATGTCGGGAGAAAACACTGAAGCTTTCTTT. It translates to CASSMSGENTEAFF.

The CDR3 spells CAWRHQGTNEKLFF. In DNA, the CDR3 is TGTGCCTGGAGACACCAGGGGACTAATGAAAAACTGTTTTTT. The rearrangement links TRBV30 to TRBJ1-4, with D tentatively TRBD1 (6 bases). From germline, CDR1 is GTSNPN and CDR2 SVGIG (reference sequence). The CDR3 contains 14 residues. With 3 bases removed from V and 2 bases from J, the gap between germline ends came to 10 bases.

V gene TRBV7-9 combines with J gene TRBJ1-1; TRBD1 matches at 8 bases. The CDR3 has 14 residues. Unmatched junction bases numbered 1, after V lost 2 bases and J lost 2 bases. CDR1 and CDR2 from the germline V gene are SEHNR and FQNEAQ (reference sequence). CDR3 in DNA: TGTGCCAGCAGCTTACAGGGGGCTAACACTGAAGCTTTCTTT. Residues: CASSLQGANTEAFF.

V gene TRBV10-3 combines with J gene TRBJ1-6; 8 bases fit TRBD1. CDR1 is ENHRY and CDR2 is SYGVKD in the germline V gene. The CDR3 covers 14 residues. J was trimmed by 7 bases and V by 10 bases; bases with no gene match: 9. The CDR3 DNA reads as TGTGCCACACGCCGGGACAGGACAAATTCACCCCTCCACTTT. This sequence encodes CATRRDRTNSPLHF.

V usage is TRBV11-1 and J usage is TRBJ2-5, with D unresolved. Germline CDR1 and CDR2: SGHAT and FQDESV (reference sequence). The V end lost 1 base, the J end lost 3 bases, and 6 bases lay between the germline ends. There are 13 residues in the CDR3. CDR3 loop: CASSLGQEETQYF. The CDR3 DNA follows: TGTGCCAGCAGCTTAGGCCAGGAAGAGACCCAGTACTTC.

This clone was counted once. The chain carries TRBV6-5 and TRBJ2-2, with D tentatively TRBD2 (5 bases). CDR1 is MNHEY, CDR2 SVGAGI, per germline. This CDR3 is built from 15 residues. V was trimmed by 2 bases and J by 2 bases, leaving 9 bases between them. The CDR3 loop is CASSYGRLNTGELFF. The CDR3 DNA sequence: TGTGCCAGCAGTTACGGCAGACTAAACACCGGGGAGCTGTTTTTT.

The chain carries TRBV19 and TRBJ2-7; TRBD2 aligns across 8 bases. The V and J ends lost 5 bases and 3 bases, in that order; junction bases with no gene match: 9. This CDR3 is 15 amino acids long. CDR1 is LNHDA, CDR2 SQIVND, per germline (reference sequence). CDR3 DNA sequence: TGTGCCAGTAGTGCCCCCCCGGGGGGGATCTACGAGCAGTACTTC. It codes for CASSAPPGGIYEQYF.

CDR3 DNA: TGCAGTGCTGGCGGACAGGGAAGCTACACCTTC. Translation: CSAGGQGSYTF. This chain joins TRBV20-1 and TRBJ1-2; 8 bases line up with TRBD1. CDR3 length equals 11 residues. The J segment lost 9 bases and the V segment lost 5 bases, leaving 5 bases of the junction unmatched. Germline values: CDR1 DFQATT, CDR2 SNEGSKA (reference sequence).